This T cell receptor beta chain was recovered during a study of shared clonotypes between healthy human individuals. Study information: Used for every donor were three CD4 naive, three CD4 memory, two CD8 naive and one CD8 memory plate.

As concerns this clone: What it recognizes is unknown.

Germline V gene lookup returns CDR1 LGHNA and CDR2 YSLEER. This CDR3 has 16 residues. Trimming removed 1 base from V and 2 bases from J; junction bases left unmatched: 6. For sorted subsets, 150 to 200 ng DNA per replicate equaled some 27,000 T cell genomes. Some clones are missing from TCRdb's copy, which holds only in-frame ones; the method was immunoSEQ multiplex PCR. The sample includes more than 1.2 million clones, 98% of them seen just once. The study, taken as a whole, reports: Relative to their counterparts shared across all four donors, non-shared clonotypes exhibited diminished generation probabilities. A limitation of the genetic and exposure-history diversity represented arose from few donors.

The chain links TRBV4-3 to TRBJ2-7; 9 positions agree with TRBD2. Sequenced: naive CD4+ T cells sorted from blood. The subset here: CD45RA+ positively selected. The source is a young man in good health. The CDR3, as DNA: TGCGCCAGCAGCCAAGTCCCAGCGGGAGGTCCCTACGAGCAGTACTTC. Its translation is CASSQVPAGGPYEQYF.